Following are 24 T cell receptor beta chains from one sample sequenced in a study of a mutant IDH1 vaccine in newly diagnosed glioma (dated by TCRdb to the early 2020s). Library preparation employed the immunoSEQ multiplex PCR assay. TCRdb holds this immuneACCESS table with in-frame rearrangements only. Some clones are missing; in checked studies, unresolved V genes explain under half, and the rest has no known cause. This sample comprises just under 95,000 clones, roughly 75% of them detected only once. 7% to 9% of the sample is taken by the ten largest. The intended sense of this specimen's time point label: baseline, week 1 (first vaccination visit). The treatment or condition label here, explained by the study, means: pre-vaccination baseline after standard-of-care therapy. Specimen: PBMCs, collected from a glioma patient treated with radiotherapy, temozolomide or both. Receptors were obtained from a man aged 40-50 years with glioma.

J is TRBJ1-1 and V is TRBV7-9, with D maybe TRBD1 (5 bases). With 2 bases removed from V and 3 bases from J, the gap between germline ends came to 10 bases. Germline V lookup: CDR1 SEHNR, CDR2 FQNEAQ (reference sequence). This CDR3 is built from 14 residues. The CDR3 protein is CASSLRDSDTEAFF. The CDR3 nucleotides read TGTGCCAGCAGCTTAAGGGACTCGGACACTGAAGCTTTCTTT.

The chain carries TRBV4-1 and TRBJ2-7, with TRBD1 identical over 7 bases. Germline CDR1 and CDR2: MGHRA and YSYEKL. Losses at the gene ends were 4 bases for V and 6 bases for J; bases not matched to a gene: 6. This CDR3 has 13 residues. CDR3 protein: CASSPQGTVEQYF. CDR3 sequence (DNA): TGCGCCAGCAGCCCCCAAGGGACAGTCGAGCAGTACTTC.

The rearrangement joins TRBV5-1 to TRBJ2-5, with D perhaps matching TRBD1 or TRBD2 (5 bases each). The CDR3 totals 16 residues. The V end lost 4 bases, the J end lost 3 bases, and 19 bases lay between the germline ends. The germline gives CDR1 SGHRS, CDR2 YFSETQ. CDR3 nucleotide sequence: TGCGCCAGCAGCACCGGGGACCGCATTGGAGAAGAGACCCAGTACTTC. It translates to CASSTGDRIGEETQYF.

The gene calls are TRBV5-4 and TRBJ2-7, with TRBD2 matching over 8 bases. CDR1 and CDR2 from the germline V gene are SGHNT and YYREEE (reference sequence). This CDR3 comprises 15 residues. J was trimmed by 3 bases and V by 4 bases; bases with no gene match: 9. CDR3 sequence: CASSLPGGGSYEQYF. The DNA for the CDR3 is TGTGCCAGCAGCCTCCCAGGCGGGGGGAGCTACGAGCAGTACTTC.

In its sample, this clone is medium-sized (0.01 to 0.1%). The rearrangement joins TRBV10-2 to TRBJ1-1, with no clear D. Germline V gene lookup returns CDR1 WSHSY and CDR2 SAAADI. Between the trimmed V and J ends, which lost 8 bases and 5 bases, there was a span of 15 bases. The CDR3 contains 13 residues. CDR3 residues: CASRFRAGTEAFF. CDR3 DNA: TGCGCCAGCCGCTTTAGGGCAGGTACTGAAGCTTTCTTT.

V is TRBV6-1 and J is TRBJ2-1, with TRBD2 matching over 8 bases. Germline-derived CDR1 and CDR2 are MNHNS and SASEGT. J gave up 6 bases and V 2 bases, and 12 bases lay outside the gene matches. The CDR3 consists of 17 residues. Written as DNA, the CDR3 is TGTGCCAGCAGTGAATTCGGGGGGGCGACGGGCAGCAATGAGCAGTTCTTC. The encoded protein is CASSEFGGATGSNEQFF.

The chain combines TRBV7-9 with TRBJ2-5; D unresolved. There are 14 residues in the CDR3. CDR1 and CDR2 (germline): SEHNR, FQNEAQ (reference sequence). The ends were cut back, 0 bases at V and 7 bases at J, with 12 bases in the middle. The CDR3 DNA follows: TGTGCCAGCAGCTTAGCGGGCCAGGTTGTGACCCAGTACTTC. Residues: CASSLAGQVVTQYF.

V and J are TRBV9 and TRBJ2-7, with 9 bases lining up with TRBD1. Germline lookup yields CDR1 SGDLS and CDR2 YYNGEE. The CDR3 is made up of 15 amino acids. J lost 4 bases, V lost 4 bases, and 9 bases had no gene match. The CDR3: CASSSSGTGLYEQYF. CDR3 DNA: TGTGCCAGCAGCTCCTCCGGGACAGGGCTTTACGAGCAGTACTTC. The variable domain in full, completed from reference TRBV9 and TRBJ2-7, reads DSGVTQTPKHLITATGQRVTLRCSPRSGDLSVYWYQQSLDQGLQFLIQYYNGEERAKGNILERFSAQQFPDLHSELNLSSLELGDSALYFCASSSSGTGLYEQYFGPGTRLTVT.

This clone was counted once. Sequence at one end of the junction differs from germline and may be a read error. The chain combines TRBV4-3 with TRBJ1-1; no clear D gene. Germline values: CDR1 LGHNA, CDR2 YSLEER. This CDR3 has 16 residues. The CDR3 here is CASNQDISSGGTEAFF. In DNA, the CDR3 is TGCGCCAGCAACCAAGATATAAGCTCAGGTGGCACTGAAGCTTTCTTT.

The chain has TRBV5-1 and TRBJ2-7; D is possibly TRBD1 or TRBD2 (5 bases each). Between the trimmed V and J ends, which lost 0 bases and 5 bases, there was a span of 12 bases. Germline V gene data show CDR1 as SGHRS and CDR2 as YFSETQ. This CDR3 is built from 14 residues. The CDR3 reads CASSLVGVVDEQYF. Here the CDR3 DNA reads TGCGCCAGCAGCTTGGTGGGGGTCGTGGACGAGCAGTACTTC.

The chain uses TRBV9 and TRBJ2-6; D is uncertain. The germline V gene encodes CDR1 SGDLS and CDR2 YYNGEE. The CDR3 has 18 residues. The V end was cut by 4 bases, the J end by 0 bases, with 17 bases between. CDR3 protein: CASSLLWTDRSGANVLTF. CDR3 in DNA: TGTGCCAGCAGCTTGCTTTGGACGGACCGCTCTGGGGCCAACGTCCTGACTTTC.

The V and J genes are TRBV5-1 and TRBJ2-7, with no clear D. The CDR3 has 14 residues. The germline V and J ends were trimmed by 0 bases and 5 bases, with 12 bases remaining between them. Looked up from germline, CDR1 is SGHRS and CDR2 is YFSETQ. CDR3 in DNA: TGCGCCAGCAGCTTGGTTGGGAATCCCCACGAGCAGTACTTC. This encodes CASSLVGNPHEQYF.

Worth noting for this clone: This sample also contains other DNA sequences that code for the same CDR3. The chain combines TRBV2 with TRBJ2-7, with unresolved D. There are 10 residues in the CDR3. V lost 4 bases and J 3 bases, leaving 1 base between the germline ends. The V gene's germline CDR1 is SNHLY and CDR2 FYNNEI. DNA for the CDR3: TGTGCCAGCAGTGGCTACGAGCAGTACTTC. The encoded protein is CASSGYEQYF.

This chain connects TRBV28 to TRBJ1-2, with unresolved D. The CDR3 is 14 residues long. Per the germline V gene, CDR1 is MDHEN and CDR2 is SYDVKM. V gave up 0 bases and J gave up 1 base, with 6 bases separating them. The CDR3 DNA sequence: TGTGCCAGCAGTTTATGGGATGATAACTATGGCTACACCTTC. This translates into CASSLWDDNYGYTF.

This chain uses TRBV5-1 with TRBJ2-5, with TRBD2 matching 9 bases. The J segment lost 5 bases and the V segment lost 0 bases, leaving 5 bases of the junction unmatched. Germline V gene lookup returns CDR1 SGHRS and CDR2 YFSETQ. The CDR3 has 15 residues. CDR3 DNA: TGCGCCAGCAGCTTGGGCGGGGGGGCCTCGGAGACCCAGTACTTC. Its protein is CASSLGGGASETQYF.

J is TRBJ1-3 and V is TRBV30; 8 nucleotides align to TRBD1. V shed 5 bases and J 3 bases; nucleotides not matched to a gene: 3. Germline V lookup: CDR1 GTSNPN, CDR2 SVGIG (reference sequence). The CDR3 is made up of 13 amino acids. CDR3 sequence reads: CAWQGAIGNTIYF. The CDR3 DNA reads TGTGCCTGGCAGGGGGCTATTGGAAACACCATATATTTT.

The chain has TRBV5-1 and TRBJ2-5; tentative D call: TRBD2 (6 bases). The V gene's germline CDR1 is SGHRS and CDR2 YFSETQ. V gave up 4 bases and J gave up 5 bases, with 21 bases separating them. The CDR3 totals 16 residues. DNA of the CDR3: TGCGCCAGCAGCCCGAACTGGCGGGAACAACGGGAGACCCAGTACTTC. Amino acid sequence: CASSPNWREQRETQYF.

In nucleotides, the CDR3 is TGTGCCAGCAGCGCAAAAGGGGGCTCCTACAATGAGCAGTTCTTC. It encodes CASSAKGGSYNEQFF. The V gene is TRBV7-2, the J gene TRBJ2-1; the D gene is possibly TRBD1 (6 bases). The germline gives CDR1 SGHTA, CDR2 FQGNSA. The V end lost 5 bases, the J end lost 0 bases, and 11 bases lay between the germline ends. CDR3 length: 15 amino acids.

A single count supports this clone. The chain carries TRBV29-1 and TRBJ1-2; no definite D call. The CDR3 covers 13 residues. Trimming removed 7 bases at V and 6 bases at J, with 18 bases between. CDR1 and CDR2 from the germline V gene are SQVTM and ANQGSEA. CDR3: CSAQSGDSHGYTF. CDR3 nucleotides: TGCAGCGCCCAATCTGGGGATTCCCATGGCTACACCTTC.

The rearrangement uses TRBV7-6 and TRBJ2-2; D is unclear. The germline V gene encodes CDR1 SGHVS and CDR2 FNYEAQ. V lost 5 bases to trimming and J lost 2 bases, with 15 bases between them. This CDR3 has 16 amino acids. This CDR3 reads CASSTVWPPNTGELFF. CDR3 bases: TGTGCCAGCAGCACCGTCTGGCCTCCTAACACCGGGGAGCTGTTTTTT.

V is TRBV2 and J is TRBJ2-5, with 12 nucleotides matching TRBD2. V was clipped by 1 base and J by 5 bases; unmatched bases: 11. Germline V gene data show CDR1 as SNHLY and CDR2 as FYNNEI. The CDR3 has 18 amino acids. CDR3 sequence (DNA): TGTGCCAGCAGTGAAGGAATACTAGCGGGGGGACTGCAGGAGACCCAGTACTTC. It encodes CASSEGILAGGLQETQYF.

This CDR3 is CASSHSGQGDNEQFF. The DNA for the CDR3 is TGTGCCAGCAGCCACTCGGGACAGGGAGACAATGAGCAGTTCTTC. This chain connects TRBV11-2 to TRBJ2-1; TRBD1 agrees at 9 bases. Unmatched junction bases numbered 7, after V lost 5 bases and J lost 5 bases. Germline values: CDR1 SGHAT, CDR2 FQNNGV. CDR3 length equals 15 residues. The entire variable domain, with the rest obtained from reference TRBV11-2 and TRBJ2-1, is as follows: EAGVAQSPRYKIIEKRQSVAFWCNPISGHATLYWYQQILGQGPKLLIQFQNNGVVDDSQLPKDRFSAERLKGVDSTLKIQPAKLEDSAVYLCASSHSGQGDNEQFFGPGTRLTVL.

The V call is TRBV7-2, the J call TRBJ2-7, with TRBD1 matching 10 bases. From germline, CDR1 is SGHTA and CDR2 FQGNSA. The CDR3 contains 16 residues. The ends lost 0 bases at V and 0 bases at J; junction bases unmatched: 2. CDR3 nucleotide sequence: TGTGCCAGCAGCTTAGCGGGACAGGGGAACTCCTACGAGCAGTACTTC. It is translated as CASSLAGQGNSYEQYF.

This clone appeared a few times. The chain combines TRBV6-4 with TRBJ2-6, with a tentative D call TRBD2 (6 bases). The V gene's germline CDR1 is MRHNA and CDR2 SNTAGT. The V and J ends lost 0 bases and 0 bases respectively, with 6 bases between them. The CDR3 is 16 residues long. The CDR3 spells CASSDSSGSGANVLTF. The CDR3 region has the DNA TGTGCCAGCAGTGACTCTAGCGGCTCTGGGGCCAACGTCCTGACTTTC.